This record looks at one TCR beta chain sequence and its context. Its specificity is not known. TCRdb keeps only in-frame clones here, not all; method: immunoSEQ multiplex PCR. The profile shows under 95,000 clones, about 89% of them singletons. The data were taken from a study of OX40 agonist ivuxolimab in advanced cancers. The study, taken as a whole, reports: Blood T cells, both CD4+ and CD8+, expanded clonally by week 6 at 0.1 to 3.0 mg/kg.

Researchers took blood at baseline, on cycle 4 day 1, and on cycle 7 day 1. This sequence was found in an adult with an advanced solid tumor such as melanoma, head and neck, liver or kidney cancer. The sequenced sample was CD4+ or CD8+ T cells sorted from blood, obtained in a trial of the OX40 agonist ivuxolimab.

In DNA form, the CDR3 reads TGTGCCAGCAGCCAAGATCCGATCGTAGGTAGCGGATCCTACGAGCAGTACTTC. It codes for CASSQDPIVGSGSYEQYF. This chain connects TRBV4-2 to TRBJ2-7; weak D call: TRBD2 (6 bases). Germline CDR1 and CDR2: LGHNA and YNFKEQ. The V gene lost 0 bases and the J gene lost 1 base, with 19 bases spanning the gap. The CDR3 has 18 amino acids.